Below are 17 T cell receptor beta chains sequenced from a single sample in a study of T cell changes during pregnancy in multiple sclerosis. The assay was immunoSEQ multiplex PCR, and TCRdb's table has in-frame clones only and misses some. The sample includes roughly 49,000 clones, 80% to 95% of them seen just once. The sample consisted of CD4+ T cells from peripheral blood mononuclear cells, taken in the second trimester of pregnancy. These receptors originate from a female donor with multiple sclerosis, enrolled in a pregnancy study.

This clone was detected a few times. The V and J genes are TRBV18 and TRBJ2-3; 10 bases are shared with TRBD2. The CDR3 is made up of 17 amino acids. V lost 3 bases and J lost 5; bases outside the gene matches: 11. The germline gives CDR1 KGHSH, CDR2 LQKENI. CDR3 in amino acids: CASSPRRLAGLEDTQYF. The DNA for the CDR3 is TGTGCCAGCTCACCTCGCCGACTAGCGGGCCTCGAAGATACGCAGTATTTT.

The chain is built from TRBV15 and TRBJ2-3, with 9 bases fitting TRBD2. CDR3 length: 18 amino acids. V trimming: 3 bases; J trimming: 4 bases; junction bases outside the gene matches: 14. The V gene's germline CDR1 is LNHNV and CDR2 YYDKDF (reference sequence). CDR3 region: CATSSRVLAGVNPDTQYF. For the CDR3, the DNA is TGTGCCACCAGCAGTAGGGTATTAGCGGGGGTGAACCCAGATACGCAGTATTTT.

This rearrangement joins TRBV19 to TRBJ2-5, with 10 bases lining up with TRBD2. CDR1 LNHDA and CDR2 SQIVND come from the germline V gene (reference sequence). The CDR3 totals 17 residues. The V gene end was trimmed by 3 bases and the J gene end by 5 bases; junction bases not matched to a gene: 12. The CDR3 is CASSIGLAGGRGETQYF. For the CDR3, the DNA is TGTGCCAGTAGTATTGGCTTAGCGGGGGGCCGGGGGGAGACCCAGTACTTC.

The V call is TRBV4-2, the J call TRBJ2-7, with 13 nucleotides matching TRBD2. V gave up 1 base and J gave up 0 bases; unmatched junction bases: 0. CDR1 and CDR2 (germline): LGHNA, YNFKEQ. This CDR3 is 16 amino acids long. CDR3: CASSQGTSGGSYEQYF. The CDR3 DNA reads as TGTGCCAGCAGCCAAGGGACTAGCGGGGGCTCCTACGAGCAGTACTTC.

The chain carries TRBV19 and TRBJ1-4; possibly TRBD1 for D (6 bases). V lost 6 bases and J lost 8, with 25 bases in between. The germline CDR1 and CDR2 sequences are LNHDA and SQIVND (reference sequence). The CDR3 consists of 17 residues. DNA for the CDR3: TGTGCCAGTAGGCCCGGGGCAGGGGATGCGTATCGGGAAAAACTGTTTTTT. It translates to CASRPGAGDAYREKLFF.

The rearrangement links TRBV6-5 to TRBJ2-3; 7 bases are a match to TRBD2. V shed 2 bases and J 2 bases; nucleotides not matched to a gene: 4. The CDR3 extends over 15 amino acids. Germline V gene sequence: CDR1 MNHEY, CDR2 SVGAGI. In nucleotides, the CDR3 is TGTGCCAGCAGTTACGGAGCGGGGTACACAGATACGCAGTATTTT. Its translation: CASSYGAGYTDTQYF.

The CDR3: CASSLQRTVRETQYF. The DNA of the CDR3 is TGTGCCAGCAGTCTTCAAAGGACAGTCAGAGAGACCCAGTACTTC. This chain links TRBV7-9 with TRBJ2-5; D possibly corresponds to TRBD1 (6 bases). This CDR3 has 15 amino acids. Trimming removed 6 bases at V and 4 bases at J, with 18 bases between. Germline CDR1 SEHNR, CDR2 FQNEAQ (reference sequence).

This chain uses TRBV27 with TRBJ2-3; 9 nucleotides line up with TRBD2. V dropped 6 bases and J dropped 2; count of bases not matched to a gene: 9. CDR3 length: 16 amino acids. Per the germline V gene, CDR1 is MNHEY and CDR2 is SMNVEV (reference sequence). CDR3 in amino acids: CASSPTAGGTTDTQYF. In DNA form, the CDR3 reads TGTGCCAGCAGCCCCACTGCGGGGGGGACCACAGATACGCAGTATTTT.

The chain combines TRBV7-8 with TRBJ1-2; TRBD1 agrees at 7 bases. Germline CDR1 reads SGHVS; CDR2 reads FQNEAQ. The ends lost 2 bases at V and 8 bases at J; junction bases unmatched: 11. The CDR3 consists of 15 residues. The CDR3 loop reads CASSLRFRDRGGYTF. The CDR3 DNA reads TGTGCCAGCAGCTTAAGGTTCCGGGACAGAGGGGGCTACACCTTC.

The V and J genes are TRBV7-2 and TRBJ1-5; 7 bases match TRBD1. After removal of 4 bases from V and 3 bases from J, the junction contained 6 bases not matched to a gene. This CDR3 has 15 residues. Germline V gene data show CDR1 as SGHTA and CDR2 as FQGNSA. Here the CDR3 DNA reads TGTGCCAGCAGCTCTAGACAGGGCTTCAATCAGCCCCAGCATTTT. Amino acid sequence: CASSSRQGFNQPQHF.

The chain uses TRBV7-9 and TRBJ2-3; 7 bases fit TRBD2. This CDR3 is 15 amino acids long. With V trimmed by 3 bases and J by 1 base, 4 bases remained unmatched. CDR1 is SEHNR and CDR2 is FQNEAQ in the germline V gene (reference sequence). CDR3 residues: CASSLGGVGTDTQYF. The CDR3 bases are TGTGCCAGCAGCTTGGGAGGGGTTGGCACAGATACGCAGTATTTT.

This chain links TRBV5-1 with TRBJ1-2; 7 nucleotides align to TRBD1. V shed 1 base, J shed 7 bases, and the junction held 1 base outside the gene matches. The CDR3 is made up of 12 amino acids. Germline V gene data show CDR1 as SGHRS and CDR2 as YFSETQ. The CDR3 loop is CASSLTGAGYTF. The CDR3 nucleotides are TGCGCCAGCAGCTTGACAGGGGCTGGCTACACCTTC.

This clone occurred many times. The chain joins TRBV6-5 to TRBJ2-1, with 7 nucleotides matching TRBD1. CDR3 length: 13 residues. Trimming removed 6 bases from V and 10 bases from J; junction bases left unmatched: 9. Germline V gene data show CDR1 as MNHEY and CDR2 as SVGAGI. The CDR3 sequence: CASSQTGLGEQFF. CDR3 DNA: TGTGCCAGCAGCCAGACAGGGCTTGGAGAGCAGTTCTTC.

This clone turned up a few times. J is TRBJ1-2 and V is TRBV19, with D tentatively TRBD1 (5 bases). V lost 3 bases, J lost 2 bases, and 7 bases lay in between. Germline values: CDR1 LNHDA, CDR2 SQIVND (reference sequence). CDR3 length: 13 amino acids. This chain's CDR3 is CASSIPGNYGYTF. The CDR3 DNA sequence: TGTGCCAGTAGTATTCCAGGGAACTATGGCTACACCTTC. Full variable domain (remainder filled in from reference TRBV19 and TRBJ1-2): DGGITQSPKYLFRKEGQNVTLSCEQNLNHDAMYWYRQDPGQGLRLIYYSQIVNDFQKGDIAEGYSVSREKKESFPLTVTSAQKNPTAFYLCASSIPGNYGYTFGSGTRLTVV.

The J gene is TRBJ2-1, the V gene TRBV15; TRBD2 agrees at 7 bases. Germline CDR1 and CDR2: LNHNV and YYDKDF (reference sequence). This CDR3 is built from 14 residues. J lost 7 bases, V lost 1 base, and 4 bases had no gene match. DNA for the CDR3: TGTGCCACCAGCAGAGTTCAGCGGGAAAATGAGCAGTTCTTC. Translating it yields CATSRVQRENEQFF.

This chain uses TRBV5-8 with TRBJ2-3; the D is unclear. The CDR3 sequence is 13 residues long. The ends were cut back, 1 base at V and 0 bases at J, with 3 bases in the middle. Germline values: CDR1 SGHTS, CDR2 YDEGEE. The CDR3, as DNA: TGTGCCAGCAGCTTGACTAGCACAGATACGCAGTATTTT. Its translation is CASSLTSTDTQYF. The whole variable domain, remainder taken from reference TRBV5-8 and TRBJ2-3, is EAGVTQSPTHLIKTRGQQATLRCSPISGHTSVYWYQQALGLGLQFLLWYDEGEERNRGNFPPRFSGRQFPNYSSELNVNALELEDSALYLCASSLTSTDTQYFGPGTRLTVL.

The chain is built from TRBV7-2 and TRBJ2-7; TRBD2 matches 9 bases. Germline lookup yields CDR1 SGHTA and CDR2 FQGNSA. The CDR3 is 16 residues long. The ends lost 1 base at V and 4 bases at J; junction bases unmatched: 8. In nucleotides, the CDR3 is TGTGCCAGCAGCTTAGTCCTGCGGGGGGGCAGTTACGAGCAGTACTTC. Translated: CASSLVLRGGSYEQYF.